The 24 T cell receptor beta chains below come from one sample, sequenced in a study of CD8 T cells in ankylosing spondylitis. One entry per CDR3 protein, called by TCRdb with MiXCR from the 5' RACE reads. Of 330,000 or so distinct CDR3 sequences listed, 7% to 9% were seen once; the top ten hold approximately 15%. These receptors have no known antigen. Whole-study results and caveats: Within ankylosing spondylitis blood, a TCR beta motif made up of several highly homologous variants appeared to be characteristic.

The sample consisted of blood, either unsorted or a sorted T cell fraction (not recorded which). The receptors were gathered from a male donor with ankylosing spondylitis.

Only a few counts were recorded for this clonotype. V is TRBV29-1 and J is TRBJ2-5; TRBD2 aligns across 13 bases. V shed 4 bases and J 1 base; nucleotides not matched to a gene: 3. The CDR3 consists of 15 residues. Germline assignment: CDR1 SQVTM and CDR2 ANQGSEA. The CDR3 sequence is CSVGTSGRLQETQYF. The DNA of the CDR3 is TGCAGCGTTGGGACTAGCGGGAGACTCCAAGAGACCCAGTACTTC.

This clonotype was detected ten times or more. The genes are TRBV5-1 and TRBJ2-2; no firm D call. V lost 6 bases and J lost 4, with 13 bases in between. The CDR3 spans 14 residues. Germline loops: CDR1 SGHRS, CDR2 YFSETQ. The CDR3 loop reads CASNEGSSTGELFF. DNA for the CDR3: TGCGCCAGCAATGAAGGATCGAGCACCGGGGAGCTGTTTTTT.

The chain is built from TRBV28 and TRBJ2-7, with 7 positions matching TRBD1. The V segment lost 6 bases and the J segment 5 bases; nucleotides outside the gene matches: 7. CDR3 length: 13 amino acids. Germline V gene sequence: CDR1 MDHEN, CDR2 SYDVKM. The CDR3 loop is CASRRQGTHEQYF. The CDR3, as DNA: TGTGCCAGCAGAAGACAGGGTACCCACGAGCAGTACTTC.

V is TRBV20-1 and J is TRBJ2-1; D not resolved. The CDR3 runs to 14 residues. V lost 3 bases and J 0 bases, leaving 9 bases between the germline ends. CDR1 DFQATT and CDR2 SNEGSKA come from the germline V gene (reference sequence). The CDR3 DNA follows: TGCAGTGCTAGCCGGAGCGACTCCTACAATGAGCAGTTCTTC. The encoded protein is CSASRSDSYNEQFF.

The chain employs TRBV7-9 and TRBJ2-1; the D is unclear. Germline CDR1 reads SEHNR; CDR2 reads FQNEAQ (reference sequence). V dropped 2 bases and J dropped 0 bases, with 11 bases sitting between them. CDR3 size: 16 residues. CDR3 residues: CASSLIGGSSYNEQFF. CDR3 DNA: TGTGCCAGCAGCTTAATCGGCGGCAGCTCCTACAATGAGCAGTTCTTC.

The chain recombines TRBV7-2 with TRBJ1-3, with 11 bases fitting TRBD1. CDR3 size: 17 residues. The V gene's germline CDR1 is SGHTA and CDR2 FQGNSA. V dropped 2 bases and J dropped 0; count of bases not matched to a gene: 3. The CDR3 loop is CASSLSGQGVSGNTIYF. The CDR3, as DNA: TGTGCCAGCAGCTTATCGGGACAGGGGGTCTCTGGAAACACCATATATTTT.

The V call is TRBV5-1, the J call TRBJ1-1; 8 bases match TRBD1. This CDR3 has 13 amino acids. V shed 3 bases, J shed 5 bases, and the junction held 3 bases outside the gene matches. Germline loops: CDR1 SGHRS, CDR2 YFSETQ. CDR3 loop: CASSSTGVTEAFF. CDR3 in DNA: TGCGCCAGCAGCTCGACAGGGGTGACTGAAGCTTTCTTT.

The chain is built from TRBV30 and TRBJ1-5; 7 bases line up with TRBD1. The trim removed 0 bases at V and 1 base at J, leaving 3 bases unmatched. The CDR3 contains 15 residues. Germline CDR1 is GTSNPN and CDR2 is SVGIG (reference sequence). The DNA of the CDR3 is TGTGCCTGGAGTGTACGGGGACAGAGCAATCAGCCCCAGCATTTT. Protein sequence: CAWSVRGQSNQPQHF. Full variable domain (outside the CDR3, taken from reference TRBV30 and TRBJ1-5): SQTIHQWPATLVQPVGSPLSLECTVEGTSNPNLYWYRQAAGRGLQLLFYSVGIGQISSEVPQNLSASRPQDRQFILSSKKLLLSDSGFYLCAWSVRGQSNQPQHFGDGTRLSIL.

This chain uses TRBV10-3 with TRBJ1-5; D might be TRBD1 (5 bases). Trimming stripped 7 bases from V and 4 bases from J, with 11 bases between. Germline loops: CDR1 ENHRY, CDR2 SYGVKD. The CDR3 has 13 amino acids. The CDR3 DNA reads as TGTGCCATCAAGTCAGGGTTTAATCAGCCCCAGCATTTT. Its protein product is CAIKSGFNQPQHF.

The genes are TRBV21-1 and TRBJ2-1. TRBV21-1 is described as a pseudogene. The CDR3 extends over 15 amino acids. CDR3 protein: CASSKLLPKRNEQFF. In DNA, the CDR3 is TGTGCCAGCAGCAAATTACTACCGAAGAGAAATGAGCAGTTCTTC.

This clonotype was observed at least ten times. As DNA, the CDR3 is TGCGCCAGCAGATCCCCAGGGGAGCCCACTGAAGCTTTCTTT. Protein product: CASRSPGEPTEAFF. The J gene is TRBJ1-1, the V gene TRBV4-1, with D maybe TRBD1 (6 bases). In germline, CDR1 is MGHRA, CDR2 YSYEKL. V gave up 6 bases and J gave up 4 bases, with 15 bases separating them. The CDR3 covers 14 residues.

This clonotype has a handful of counts. The V call is TRBV5-1, the J call TRBJ2-3, with 13 positions matching TRBD2. The CDR3 consists of 18 residues. In germline, CDR1 is SGHRS, CDR2 YFSETQ. Losses at the gene ends were 4 bases for V and 5 bases for J; bases not matched to a gene: 13. CDR3 bases: TGCGCCAGCAGCGCAAACTCTCTACTAGCGGGAGGGGAAGATACGCAGTATTTT. This translates into CASSANSLLAGGEDTQYF.

The rearrangement joins TRBV27 to TRBJ2-1; the match to TRBD2 covers 7 bases. The V gene end was trimmed by 10 bases and the J gene end by 7 bases; junction bases not matched to a gene: 10. Germline V CDR1 and CDR2: MNHEY, SMNVEV (reference sequence). This CDR3 contains 13 residues. CDR3 amino acids: CATQPGGSNEQFF. CDR3 DNA sequence: TGTGCCACCCAACCGGGAGGCAGTAATGAGCAGTTCTTC.

The sample holds a few counts of this clonotype. DNA of the CDR3: TGCGCCAGCAGCCAGGACAGGGGGAATAGCAATCAGCCCCAGCATTTT. Residues: CASSQDRGNSNQPQHF. The chain carries TRBV4-1 and TRBJ1-5, with TRBD1 identical over 10 bases. The CDR3 spans 16 residues. Germline CDR1 is MGHRA and CDR2 is YSYEKL. The V gene end was trimmed by 3 bases and the J gene end by 0 bases; junction bases not matched to a gene: 2.

Ten or more counts support this clonotype. The rearrangement joins TRBV9 to TRBJ2-1; TRBD2 matches 8 bases. The length of the CDR3 is 15 residues. The V segment lost 0 bases and the J segment 5 bases; nucleotides outside the gene matches: 4. The germline V gene has CDR1 SGDLS and CDR2 YYNGEE. CDR3 in amino acids: CASSVEAGANNEQFF. CDR3 DNA: TGTGCCAGCAGCGTAGAAGCGGGAGCGAACAATGAGCAGTTCTTC.

The CDR3 sequence: CASSPPSLSSYEQYF. The CDR3 DNA follows: TGTGCCAGCAGCCCACCTAGTCTCAGCTCCTACGAGCAGTACTTC. The V and J genes are TRBV14 and TRBJ2-7; D unclear. Germline V gene data show CDR1 as SGHDN and CDR2 as FVKESK. Deletions cut 4 bases from V and 0 bases from J, with 13 bases between. The CDR3 consists of 15 residues.

This chain joins TRBV11-2 and TRBJ2-1; D remains ambiguous. The V gene lost 3 bases and the J gene lost 10 bases, with 13 bases spanning the gap. The CDR3 runs to 13 residues. From germline, CDR1 is SGHAT and CDR2 FQNNGV. The CDR3 nucleotides read TGTGCCAGCAGCTTCGACGGCCCTGGGGAGCAGTTCTTC. It translates to CASSFDGPGEQFF. Full variable domain (missing parts from reference TRBV11-2 and TRBJ2-1): EAGVAQSPRYKIIEKRQSVAFWCNPISGHATLYWYQQILGQGPKLLIQFQNNGVVDDSQLPKDRFSAERLKGVDSTLKIQPAKLEDSAVYLCASSFDGPGEQFFGPGTRLTVL.

As to this clonotype: An end of the junction does not agree with germline; a read error may underlie this. This chain links TRBV6-2 or TRBV6-3 with TRBJ2-1, with no clear D. This CDR3 is built from 14 residues. CDR1 is MNHEY, CDR2 SVGEGT, per germline. The CDR3 sequence: CPSSSQNRYNEQFF. CDR3 nucleotide sequence: TGTCCCAGCTCCAGCCAGAATCGGTACAATGAGCAGTTCTTC.

The CDR3 region is CASRDAGGVETQYF. The CDR3 coding sequence is TGTGCCAGCCGCGACGCGGGAGGGGTAGAGACCCAGTACTTC. The chain has TRBV2 and TRBJ2-5; TRBD2 agrees at 9 bases. The CDR3 loop spans 14 amino acids. Germline loops: CDR1 SNHLY, CDR2 FYNNEI. V lost 8 bases and J lost 4; bases outside the gene matches: 8.

V usage is TRBV11-3 and J usage is TRBJ2-6, with 7 nucleotides matching TRBD1. Germline trimming cut 5 bases from V and 3 bases from J; bases unmatched to any gene: 7. Germline CDR1 reads SGHNT; CDR2 reads YENEEA. CDR3 length: 16 amino acids. The CDR3 coding sequence is TGTGCCAGCAGCCCAAGGACAGGAGATGGGGCCAACGTCCTGACTTTC. It codes for CASSPRTGDGANVLTF.

This clonotype was seen a handful of times. J is TRBJ2-7 and V is TRBV9; D is perhaps TRBD2 (5 bases). The CDR3 extends over 11 amino acids. Germline V gives CDR1 SGDLS, CDR2 YYNGEE. V was clipped by 7 bases and J by 4 bases, with 9 bases between them. CDR3 sequence: CASGGPYEQYF. DNA of the CDR3: TGTGCCAGCGGCGGGCCGTACGAGCAGTACTTC.

This clonotype was seen a handful of times. The chain links TRBV9 to TRBJ2-7; D may be TRBD2 (6 bases). This CDR3 spans 15 amino acids. Between the trimmed V and J ends, which lost 6 bases and 6 bases, there was a span of 22 bases. The germline V gene encodes CDR1 SGDLS and CDR2 YYNGEE. The CDR3, as DNA: TGTGCCAGCAACCGCTTGGGGGGAGTTTCGTCCGAGCAGTACTTC. It encodes CASNRLGGVSSEQYF.

The chain recombines TRBV29-1 with TRBJ1-1; D is perhaps TRBD1 (5 bases). Trimming removed 4 bases from V and 3 bases from J, with 15 bases in between. The germline V gene has CDR1 SQVTM and CDR2 ANQGSEA. This CDR3 is built from 14 residues. The CDR3 sequence: CSVAFGGGDTEAFF. The CDR3, as DNA: TGCAGCGTTGCATTTGGGGGAGGGGACACTGAAGCTTTCTTT. The whole variable domain, filled in from reference TRBV29-1 and TRBJ1-1, reads SAVISQKPSRDICQRGTSLTIQCQVDSQVTMMFWYRQQPGQSLTLIATANQGSEATYESGFVIDKFPISRPNLTFSTLTVSNMSPEDSSIYLCSVAFGGGDTEAFFGQGTRLTVV.

J is TRBJ2-7 and V is TRBV20-1; D perhaps matches TRBD1 (6 bases). Germline V lookup: CDR1 DFQATT, CDR2 SNEGSKA (reference sequence). V lost 3 bases and J lost 7, with 13 bases in between. The CDR3 consists of 12 residues. CDR3 in amino acids: CSASRQALEQYF. The CDR3, as DNA: TGCAGTGCTAGCAGACAGGCCCTAGAGCAGTACTTC.